Below, one TCR beta chain is given with its context. The antigen this receptor binds is unknown. Base qualities are missing; no much larger clone stands one base away. The entry originates in a study of T cell responses to AZD1222 COVID-19 vaccine (dated by TCRdb to the early 2020s). Turning to the overall study: AZD1222 recipients with second doses at about 4 weeks or about 12 weeks were pooled, because spike-specific TCR depth and breadth did not differ between schedules. A total of more than 230 trial participants underwent TCR sequencing, of whom some 210 received two doses of AZD1222 and about 25 received two doses of the MenACWY control vaccine. Enrollment into the trials was organized by age into subgroups of 18-55, 56-69 and 70-plus years, and those subgroups contained roughly 150, 30 and 60 TCR-sequenced participants, respectively. The investigation overall reported the following: Because no day 14 peak-response samples were available, repertoires were characterized only after the peak T cell response. Conclusions about previously exposed vaccinees were limited because only six AZD1222 recipients were SARS-CoV-2 seropositive at baseline. In the small 56-69-year group, the increase in depth fell short of significance, most likely because of low power. After two AZD1222 doses, spike-specific TCR breadth and depth were significantly higher than at day 0 and than in MenACWY recipients. CD4 TCRs associated with the vaccine covered the entire spike protein, and the dominant responses were in regions 160-218 and 743-854. Reportedly, close to half of the unique spike-specific TCRs recognized epitopes lying outside the regions that are mutated in the B.1.351 and B.1.1.7 variants. Participants were mostly white British and included more females than males, and it was suggested by the authors that clonal diversity may have been underestimated.

The CDR3 regions of human TCRbeta chains were analyzed by immunosequencing. Regarding the original processing steps: Repertoire TCRs were checked for matches against a reference library of SARS-CoV-2-specific TCRs that had been generated using the MIRA antigen-specificity platform. Breadth meant the fraction of unique TCRs that were SARS-CoV-2-associated, whereas depth meant the fraction of total T cells that were SARS-CoV-2-associated. Using the MIRA data, every spike-specific TCR was mapped to the spike region that the TCR reacted to and assigned to either a CD4 or a CD8 class. Log10-transformed breadth and depth values were compared by one-way ANOVA with Sidak's multiple comparisons tests. TCRdb carries this immuneACCESS record with in-frame sequences only. Its versions omit some clonotypes, under half of them owing to an unresolved V gene in the studies checked, with the rest unexplained. From that table come the V and J calls and clone size; the DNA was used to work out D and trimming. The sample records under 150,000 clones, around 92% of which are singletons. The top ten constitute under 1.2% of the sample.

Trimming at the junction amounts to 2 bases on V and 0 bases on J, and the germline ends lie 14 bases apart. CDR1 and CDR2 are drawn from the germline V gene: MNHNS, SASEGT. Measured from the cysteine to the phenylalanine, the CDR3 is 16 residues long. Only the CDR3 part of the read is kept: 48 bases, read in frame from the first base. The time point label for this specimen denotes: baseline before first vaccination. The vaccinee samples were drawn from two UK trials, COV001 and COV002, one of which was a single-blind randomized controlled phase 2/3 trial testing AZD1222 (ChAdOx1 nCoV-19) in healthy adults. For TCRbeta chain sequencing, PBMC samples from trial participants were taken at day 0 and at day 28 after the second dose.

Recombination joined TRBV6-1 with TRBJ2-7; the best D guess is TRBD2, with 6 bases matching. The sequence was collected from an adult in good health. Sequences were derived from peripheral blood, sampled on day 0 of AZD1222 vaccination. CDR3 reads: CASSERGGTNSYEQYF. The nucleotide sequence is given as TGTGCCAGCAGTGAAAGGGGCGGGACGAACTCCTACGAGCAGTACTTC.